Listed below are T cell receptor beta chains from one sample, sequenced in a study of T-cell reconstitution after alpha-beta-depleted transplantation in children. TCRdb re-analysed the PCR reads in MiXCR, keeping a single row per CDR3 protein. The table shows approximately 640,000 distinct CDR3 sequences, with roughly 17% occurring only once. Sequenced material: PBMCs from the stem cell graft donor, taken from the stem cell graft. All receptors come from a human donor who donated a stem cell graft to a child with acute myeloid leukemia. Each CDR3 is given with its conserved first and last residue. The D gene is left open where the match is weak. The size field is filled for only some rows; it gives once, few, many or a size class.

CDR3: CSAAPRGRSYEQYF; DNA: TGCAGTGCCGCCCCCAGGGGGCGTAGCTACGAGCAGTACTTC; size: many; V: TRBV20-1; J: TRBJ2-7; D: TRBD1
CDR3: CASSPLLRDRPEQFF; DNA: TGCGCCAGCAGCCCCCTCCTCCGGGACCGACCAGAGCAGTTCTTC; size: NA; V: TRBV5-1; J: TRBJ2-1; D: NA
CDR3: CASSELAGGRSEQFF; DNA: TGTGCCAGCAGTGAATTAGCGGGGGGACGCAGTGAGCAGTTCTTC; size: NA; V: TRBV2; J: TRBJ2-1; D: TRBD2
CDR3: CASSKSGRAADSPLHF; DNA: TGCGCCAGCAGCAAATCGGGACGGGCCGCCGATTCACCCCTCCACTTT; size: NA; V: TRBV5-1; J: TRBJ1-6; D: NA
CDR3: CASSGPGVYGELFF; DNA: TGCGCCAGCAGTGGTCCAGGGGTTTACGGGGAGCTGTTTTTT; size: NA; V: TRBV10-2; J: TRBJ2-2; D: NA
CDR3: CSARVGATSYNEQFF; DNA: TGCAGTGCTAGAGTTGGAGCCACCTCCTACAATGAGCAGTTCTTC; size: few; V: TRBV20-1; J: TRBJ2-1; D: NA
CDR3: CASSTQFSNQPQHF; DNA: TGTGCCAGCAGTACACAGTTTAGCAATCAGCCCCAGCATTTT; size: many; V: TRBV6-2/TRBV6-3; J: TRBJ1-5; D: NA
CDR3: CASSQVLGPGNTIYF; DNA: TGTGCCAGCAGCCAGGTGCTGGGCCCTGGAAACACCATATATTTT; size: few; V: TRBV4-2; J: TRBJ1-3; D: NA
CDR3: CATSPPGTPNTEAFF; DNA: TGTGCCACCAGCCCCCCCGGGACTCCGAACACTGAAGCTTTCTTT; size: many; V: TRBV15; J: TRBJ1-1; D: NA
CDR3: CSARVRVAGGIWYNEQFF; DNA: TGCAGTGCTAGAGTTAGGGTGGCGGGGGGAATATGGTACAATGAGCAGTTCTTC; size: many; V: TRBV20-1; J: TRBJ2-1; D: TRBD2
CDR3: CSVESAQDTQYF; DNA: TGCAGCGTTGAATCGGCGCAAGATACGCAGTATTTT; size: many; V: TRBV29-1; J: TRBJ2-3; D: NA
CDR3: CASSPQGGVRTEAFF; DNA: TGTGCCAGCAGCCCGCAGGGAGGGGTAAGGACTGAAGCTTTCTTT; size: many; V: TRBV7-3; J: TRBJ1-1; D: NA
CDR3: CASSLEGSSYSLPSYNEQFF; DNA: TGTGCCAGCAGCTTAGAAGGCAGCAGTTACTCTTTACCCTCCTACAATGAGCAGTTCTTC; size: many; V: TRBV11-2; J: TRBJ2-1; D: NA
CDR3: CASSARRGAEETQYF; DNA: TGTGCCAGCAGTGCCAGGCGGGGGGCTGAAGAGACCCAGTACTTC; size: many; V: TRBV6-1; J: TRBJ2-5; D: TRBD2
CDR3: CSVEDRHGYTF; DNA: TGCAGCGTTGAAGACCGGCATGGCTACACCTTC; size: many; V: TRBV29-1; J: TRBJ1-2; D: NA
CDR3: CASSHRATGNTIYF; DNA: TGTGCCAGCAGTCACAGGGCCACTGGAAACACCATATATTTT; size: NA; V: TRBV7-9; J: TRBJ1-3; D: NA
CDR3: CSVSKAAEQFF; DNA: TGCAGCGTTTCCAAGGCGGCTGAGCAGTTCTTC; size: few; V: TRBV29-1; J: TRBJ2-1; D: NA
CDR3: CAISADSLYGYTF; DNA: TGTGCCATCAGTGCAGACAGTCTCTATGGCTACACCTTC; size: many; V: TRBV10-3; J: TRBJ1-2; D: NA
CDR3: CASSSDRDTGELFF; DNA: TGTGCCAGCAGCTCGGACAGGGACACCGGGGAGCTGTTTTTT; size: many; V: TRBV7-2; J: TRBJ2-2; D: TRBD1
CDR3: CSTQGAGGPYNEQFF; DNA: TGCAGTACTCAGGGGGCGGGGGGCCCCTACAATGAGCAGTTCTTC; size: few; V: TRBV20-1; J: TRBJ2-1; D: NA
CDR3: CASSLRRGDYNEQFF; DNA: TGTGCCAGCAGCTTGAGGCGGGGGGATTACAATGAGCAGTTCTTC; size: many; V: TRBV7-2; J: TRBJ2-1; D: TRBD2
CDR3: CASSLGGANSPLHF; DNA: TGTGCCAGCAGTTTGGGGGGTGCTAATTCACCCCTCCACTTT; size: many; V: TRBV12-3/TRBV12-4; J: TRBJ1-6; D: NA
CDR3: CAIRELYEQYF; DNA: TGTGCCATCAGGGAGCTCTACGAGCAGTACTTC; size: many; V: TRBV10-3; J: TRBJ2-7; D: NA
CDR3: CASSHWSGTGDNEQFF; DNA: TGTGCCAGCAGCCACTGGAGCGGGACAGGGGACAATGAGCAGTTCTTC; size: few; V: TRBV5-6; J: TRBJ2-1; D: TRBD1
CDR3: CASSLVLNTDTQYF; DNA: TGCGCCAGCAGCTTGGTTCTAAACACAGATACGCAGTATTTT; size: NA; V: TRBV5-1; J: TRBJ2-3; D: NA
CDR3: CASSQDASRSRNTEAFF; DNA: TGCGCCAGCAGCCAAGATGCTAGCAGGAGCAGGAACACTGAAGCTTTCTTT; size: few; V: TRBV4-1; J: TRBJ1-1; D: NA
CDR3: CAIKGQGAIDTQYF; DNA: TGTGCCATCAAAGGACAGGGGGCAATAGATACGCAGTATTTT; size: many; V: TRBV10-3; J: TRBJ2-3; D: TRBD1
CDR3: CASSPLLGGPGEQYF; DNA: TGTGCCAGCAGTCCACTTTTGGGGGGGCCGGGCGAGCAGTACTTC; size: NA; V: TRBV12-3/TRBV12-4; J: TRBJ2-7; D: NA
CDR3: CASSFTGSGGGYTF; DNA: TGTGCCAGCAGCTTTACAGGATCTGGAGGAGGCTACACCTTC; size: NA; V: TRBV7-3; J: TRBJ1-2; D: NA
CDR3: CAISGGLSHTDTQYF; DNA: TGTGCCATCAGTGGGGGACTTTCTCACACAGATACGCAGTATTTT; size: many; V: TRBV10-3; J: TRBJ2-3; D: NA
CDR3: CATSRDLGTAYEQYF; DNA: TGTGCCACCAGCAGAGATTTAGGGACAGCCTACGAGCAGTACTTC; size: many; V: TRBV15; J: TRBJ2-7; D: TRBD1
CDR3: CASAKLANTGELFF; DNA: TGCGCCAGCGCTAAGCTCGCGAACACCGGGGAGCTGTTTTTT; size: many; V: TRBV10-1; J: TRBJ2-2; D: NA
CDR3: CASGTGPLNTEAFF; DNA: TGTGCCAGCGGAACAGGGCCCCTCAACACTGAAGCTTTCTTT; size: many; V: TRBV12-3/TRBV12-4; J: TRBJ1-1; D: NA